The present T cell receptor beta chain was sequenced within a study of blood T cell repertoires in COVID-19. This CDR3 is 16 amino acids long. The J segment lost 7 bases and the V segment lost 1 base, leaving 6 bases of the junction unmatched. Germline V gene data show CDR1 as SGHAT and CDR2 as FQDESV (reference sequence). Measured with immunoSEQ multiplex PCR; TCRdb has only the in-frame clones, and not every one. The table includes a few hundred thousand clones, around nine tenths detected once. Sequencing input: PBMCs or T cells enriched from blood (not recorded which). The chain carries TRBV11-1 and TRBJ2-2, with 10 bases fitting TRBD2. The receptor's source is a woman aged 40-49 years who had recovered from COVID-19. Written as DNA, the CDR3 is TGTGCCAGCAGCTTAGGCCTAGCGGGGGCCGGCGGGGAGCTGTTTTTT. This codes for CASSLGLAGAGGELFF.